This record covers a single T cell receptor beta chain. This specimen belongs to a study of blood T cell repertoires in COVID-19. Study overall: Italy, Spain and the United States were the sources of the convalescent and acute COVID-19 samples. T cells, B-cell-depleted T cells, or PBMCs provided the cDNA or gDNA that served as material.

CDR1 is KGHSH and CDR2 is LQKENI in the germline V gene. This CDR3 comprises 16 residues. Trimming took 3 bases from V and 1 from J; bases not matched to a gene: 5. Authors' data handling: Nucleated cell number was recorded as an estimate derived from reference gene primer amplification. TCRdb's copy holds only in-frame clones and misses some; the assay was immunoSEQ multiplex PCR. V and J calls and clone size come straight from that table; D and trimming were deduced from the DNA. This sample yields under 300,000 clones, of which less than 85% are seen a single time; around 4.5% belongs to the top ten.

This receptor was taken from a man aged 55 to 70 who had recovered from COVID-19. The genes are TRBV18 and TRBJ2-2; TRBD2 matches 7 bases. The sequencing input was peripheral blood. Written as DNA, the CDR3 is TGTGCCAGCTCACCCTTGGCTAGCGGGAACACCGGGGAGCTGTTTTTT. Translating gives CASSPLASGNTGELFF.